The 5 T cell receptor beta chains below were found in one sample sequenced in a study of STAT3 mutations in large granular lymphocyte leukemia. No antigen has been identified for these receptors. Notes on the study in general: Every T-LGLL patient had at least one immunodominant TCRbeta clonotype.

Assay: immunoSEQ multiplex PCR; the TCRdb copy retains only in-frame clones and omits some. The profile shows 5,000 to 7,000 clones, 57% of them singletons. The sequencing sample was made of peripheral blood mononuclear cells. All receptors derive from a boy younger than 18 with T-cell large granular lymphocyte leukemia. Some clones in this sample may be carry-over from other donors' samples.

The rearrangement joins TRBV2 to TRBJ2-7, with 8 bases aligning to TRBD1. V dropped 7 bases and J dropped 4; count of bases not matched to a gene: 15. The germline V gene encodes CDR1 SNHLY and CDR2 FYNNEI. The CDR3 is 16 amino acids. In DNA form, the CDR3 reads TGTGCCAGCACCCCCAAACGGGGACAGGCTGCTTACGAGCAGTACTTC. Protein sequence: CASTPKRGQAAYEQYF.

This chain connects TRBV7-9 to TRBJ1-5; TRBD1 is a possible D gene (6 bases). Germline loops: CDR1 SEHNR, CDR2 FQNEAQ (reference sequence). V was trimmed by 4 bases and J by 6 bases, leaving 10 bases between them. There are 13 residues in the CDR3. CDR3 nucleotide sequence: TGTGCCAGCAGCTACGAACAGGGTCAGCCCCAGCATTTT. Amino acid sequence: CASSYEQGQPQHF.

This chain uses TRBV7-9 with TRBJ1-5, with no clear D. The germline V and J ends were trimmed by 3 bases and 1 base, with 7 bases remaining between them. Germline CDR1 is SEHNR and CDR2 is FQNEAQ (reference sequence). This CDR3 is 14 amino acids long. The CDR3 sequence is CASSLGQSNQPQHF. The CDR3, as DNA: TGTGCCAGCAGCTTGGGCCAGAGCAATCAGCCCCAGCATTTT.

This chain connects TRBV5-4 to TRBJ2-7; D not resolved. Germline-derived CDR1 and CDR2 are SGHNT and YYREEE (reference sequence). The CDR3 totals 14 residues. The V end lost 2 bases, the J end lost 6 bases, and 15 bases lay between the germline ends. CDR3 bases: TGTGCCAGCAGCTTTGATGGGTCCCGCCTCGAGCAGTACTTC. It encodes CASSFDGSRLEQYF.

In its sample, this clone was seen once. The chain is built from TRBV28 and TRBJ2-3; TRBD2 agrees at 8 bases. J gave up 4 bases and V 6 bases, and 9 bases lay outside the gene matches. Germline values: CDR1 MDHEN, CDR2 SYDVKM. The CDR3 has 15 amino acids. The DNA of the CDR3 is TGTGCCAGCAGACGGACTAGCAAGCCCCCAGATACGCAGTATTTT. Its translation: CASRRTSKPPDTQYF.